The rows below give T cell receptor beta chains drawn from one sample of a study of cytomegalovirus exposure and HLA in healthy donors. Profiling relied on immunoSEQ multiplex PCR, and the TCRdb table lists in-frame clones only, not all of them. The top ten clones hold approximately 1.8% of a sample with over 150,000 clones, around 80% of them seen once. The specimen was PBMCs. These receptors came from a human donor in good health. Both conserved end residues are part of each CDR3. D genes are given only for firm matches.

CDR3nt: TGTGCCAGCAGCCCCCTCGTTAATGAGCAGTTCTTC; CDR3aa: CASSPLVNEQFF; v_gene: TRBV7-2; j_gene: TRBJ2-1; d_gene: NA
CDR3nt: TGTGCCAGCAATACCCAGGGGGGAAGCACTGAAGCTTTCTTT; CDR3aa: CASNTQGGSTEAFF; v_gene: TRBV2; j_gene: TRBJ1-1; d_gene: TRBD1
CDR3nt: TGTGCCAGCAGCTTATCTAGGGGGTCAGACTCCTACGAGCAGTACTTC; CDR3aa: CASSLSRGSDSYEQYF; v_gene: TRBV7-2; j_gene: TRBJ2-7; d_gene: NA
CDR3nt: TGTGCCATAGGGGAGGGAGGTTGGACCGGGGAGCTGTTTTTT; CDR3aa: CAIGEGGWTGELFF; v_gene: TRBV6-5; j_gene: TRBJ2-2; d_gene: TRBD2
CDR3nt: TGTGCCAGCAGCTTAGGGGACATTCGCCTGAACACTGAAGCTTTCTTT; CDR3aa: CASSLGDIRLNTEAFF; v_gene: TRBV7-2; j_gene: TRBJ1-1; d_gene: NA
CDR3nt: TGTGCCAGCAGCGGGACACAGAACACTGAAGCTTTCTTT; CDR3aa: CASSGTQNTEAFF; v_gene: TRBV11-2; j_gene: TRBJ1-1; d_gene: NA
CDR3nt: TGTGCCAGCAGTGAAAGACAGGTCAATCAGCCCCAGCATTTT; CDR3aa: CASSERQVNQPQHF; v_gene: TRBV6-1; j_gene: TRBJ1-5; d_gene: NA
CDR3nt: TGTGCCAGTAGTAAAGGGACAGGGGACACCGGGGAGCTGTTTTTT; CDR3aa: CASSKGTGDTGELFF; v_gene: TRBV19; j_gene: TRBJ2-2; d_gene: TRBD1
CDR3nt: TGTGCCAGCAGCCCTGCCGGGTCTTCCTCCTACGAGCAGTACTTC; CDR3aa: CASSPAGSSSYEQYF; v_gene: TRBV13; j_gene: TRBJ2-7; d_gene: NA
CDR3nt: TGTGCCAGCAGCTCCAGGGCCGTCGATGAGCAGTTCTTC; CDR3aa: CASSSRAVDEQFF; v_gene: TRBV7-2; j_gene: TRBJ2-1; d_gene: NA
CDR3nt: TGTGCCAGCAGCTTAGTGACTGACACTGAAGCTTTCTTT; CDR3aa: CASSLVTDTEAFF; v_gene: TRBV7-9; j_gene: TRBJ1-1; d_gene: NA
CDR3nt: TGTGCCAGCAGTATTAGCGGGGGTTCCCTTTTAGCCTTCGACAATGAGCAGTTCTTC; CDR3aa: CASSISGGSLLAFDNEQFF; v_gene: TRBV2; j_gene: TRBJ2-1; d_gene: TRBD2
CDR3nt: TGTGCCAGCAGTCTACCCCCGGACAGGGCCAACGAGCAGTACTTC; CDR3aa: CASSLPPDRANEQYF; v_gene: TRBV28; j_gene: TRBJ2-7; d_gene: TRBD1
CDR3nt: TGCGCCAGCAGCGAGGGGGGGAATCAGCCCCAGCATTTT; CDR3aa: CASSEGGNQPQHF; v_gene: TRBV5-1; j_gene: TRBJ1-5; d_gene: NA
CDR3nt: TGTGCCAGCAGTGAATTTGGTCAGGCTCCCCAAGAGACCCAGTACTTC; CDR3aa: CASSEFGQAPQETQYF; v_gene: TRBV25-1; j_gene: TRBJ2-5; d_gene: NA
CDR3nt: TGCGCCAGCAGCCAAGAAATCGGGTGGGGGCTTGAGACCCAGTACTTC; CDR3aa: CASSQEIGWGLETQYF; v_gene: TRBV4-3; j_gene: TRBJ2-5; d_gene: NA
CDR3nt: TGTGCCAGCAGGTCCCCTCCCACAGATACGCAGTATTTT; CDR3aa: CASRSPPTDTQYF; v_gene: TRBV7-3; j_gene: TRBJ2-3; d_gene: NA
CDR3nt: TGTGCCAGTAGTAGGGACATTCAAGAGACCCAGTACTTC; CDR3aa: CASSRDIQETQYF; v_gene: TRBV19; j_gene: TRBJ2-5; d_gene: NA
CDR3nt: TGTGCCAGCAGTTACTCGTCCCGTATGAACACTGAAGCTTTCTTT; CDR3aa: CASSYSSRMNTEAFF; v_gene: TRBV6-5; j_gene: TRBJ1-1; d_gene: NA